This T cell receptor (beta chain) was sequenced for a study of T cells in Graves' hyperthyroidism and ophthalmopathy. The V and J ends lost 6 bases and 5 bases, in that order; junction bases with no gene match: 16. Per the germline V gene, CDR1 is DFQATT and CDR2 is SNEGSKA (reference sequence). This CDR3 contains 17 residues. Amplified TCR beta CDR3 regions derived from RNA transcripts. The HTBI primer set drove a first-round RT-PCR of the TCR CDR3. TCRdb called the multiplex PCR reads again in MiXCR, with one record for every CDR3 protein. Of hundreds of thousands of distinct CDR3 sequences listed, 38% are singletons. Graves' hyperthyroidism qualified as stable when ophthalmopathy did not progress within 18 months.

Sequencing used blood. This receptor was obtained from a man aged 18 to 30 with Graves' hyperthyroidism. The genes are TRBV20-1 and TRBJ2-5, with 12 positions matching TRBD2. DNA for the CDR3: TGCAGTGCGCCGCGAGGTCCTAGCGGGAGGGACTGGGAGACCCAGTACTTC. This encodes CSAPRGPSGRDWETQYF.